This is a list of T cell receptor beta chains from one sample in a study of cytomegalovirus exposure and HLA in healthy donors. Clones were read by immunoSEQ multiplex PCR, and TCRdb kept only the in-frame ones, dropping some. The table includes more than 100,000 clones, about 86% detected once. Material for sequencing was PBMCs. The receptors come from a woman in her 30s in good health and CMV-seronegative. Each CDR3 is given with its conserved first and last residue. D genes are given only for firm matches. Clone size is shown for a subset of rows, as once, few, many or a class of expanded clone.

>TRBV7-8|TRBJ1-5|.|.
TGTGCCAGCAGCGGAAGACAGAGAGATAGCAATCAGCCCCAGCATTTT
CASSGRQRDSNQPQHF
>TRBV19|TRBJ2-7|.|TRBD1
TGTGCCAGTAGTTCCGGACAGGGGGCTATTGACGAGCAGTACTTC
CASSSGQGAIDEQYF
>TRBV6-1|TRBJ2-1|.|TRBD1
TGTGCCAGCAGTAGGCCGGGACAGGGTAACAATGAGCAGTTCTTC
CASSRPGQGNNEQFF
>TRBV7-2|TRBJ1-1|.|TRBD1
TGTGCCAGCAGAACAACCGGGACAGGGGGTGAAGCTTTCTTT
CASRTTGTGGEAFF
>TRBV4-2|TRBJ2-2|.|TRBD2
TGTGCCAGCAGCCCAACGGCCGGGAGGGCCGCCACCGGGGAGCTGTTTTTT
CASSPTAGRAATGELFF
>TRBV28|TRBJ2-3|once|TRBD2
TGTGCCAGCAGTCGACTAGCGGGGGGCCCGGCGGATACGCAGTATTTT
CASSRLAGGPADTQYF
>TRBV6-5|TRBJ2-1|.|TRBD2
TGTGCCAGCGGTACTACCGGGACTACTTACAATGAGCAGTTCTTC
CASGTTGTTYNEQFF
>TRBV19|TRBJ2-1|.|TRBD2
TGTGCCAGTAGTTCCCCGGGGACTAGCGGCTACAATGAGCAGTTCTTC
CASSSPGTSGYNEQFF
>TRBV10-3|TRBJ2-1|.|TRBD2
TGTGCCATCAGTGAGTACCCCTTGGCTAGCGGGGGCCACAATGAGCAGTTCTTC
CAISEYPLASGGHNEQFF
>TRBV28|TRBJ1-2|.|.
TGTGCCAGCACCTGGCGGGTTGAGGCTGGCTACACCTTC
CASTWRVEAGYTF
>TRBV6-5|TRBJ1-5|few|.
TGTGCCAGCAGACAGTCTAATCAGCCCCAGCATTTT
CASRQSNQPQHF
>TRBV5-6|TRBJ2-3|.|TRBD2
TGTGCCAGCAGCTTCGGTAGCGGGGGGGCCACAGATACGCAGTATTTT
CASSFGSGGATDTQYF
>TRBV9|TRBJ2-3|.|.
TGTGCCAGCAGCGTAGCTAATGGGCTAGCCGGCACAGATACGCAGTATTTT
CASSVANGLAGTDTQYF
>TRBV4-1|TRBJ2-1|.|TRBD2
TGCGCCAGCAGCCAACGGAAACTACACGGACTAGCGGGGGGGCCGGGTGAGCAGTTCTTC
CASSQRKLHGLAGGPGEQFF
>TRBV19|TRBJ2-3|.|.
TGTGCCAGTAGTATAACAGGGCTCCGCACAGATACGCAGTATTTT
CASSITGLRTDTQYF
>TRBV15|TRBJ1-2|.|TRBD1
TGTGCCACCAGCAGAGGAACAGGGGCTTCCTATGGCTACACCTTC
CATSRGTGASYGYTF